The present entry profiles one T cell receptor (beta chain) with its context. As yet, its antigen is unknown. Germline loops: CDR1 SGHNT, CDR2 YENEEA. The CDR3 consists of 16 residues. V shed 2 bases, J shed 5 bases, and the junction held 4 bases outside the gene matches. The data were obtained in a study of cytomegalovirus exposure and HLA in healthy donors. Primers included in the PCR were 60 Vbeta and 13 Jbeta primers. The table came from immunoSEQ multiplex PCR; TCRdb's copy has only in-frame clones and leaves some out. The sample consists of about 180,000 clones, more than 70% of them appearing once. General study points: Presence/absence analyses rested on an assumption that sequencing depth was roughly uniform across donors. Cytomegalovirus association was listed for around 180 TCR beta chains. A later analysis, which compared TCR beta chains of equal frequency, found the HLA-associated ones more clonally expanded.

This TCR was sampled from a man aged 25-45 years in good health and CMV-seronegative. This chain connects TRBV11-3 to TRBJ2-1, with 12 nucleotides matching TRBD2. Sequenced input: PBMCs. The CDR3 bases are TGTGCCAGCAGCTTACTAGCGGGAGGGGTAAACAATGAGCAGTTCTTC. This sequence encodes CASSLLAGGVNNEQFF.